The 8 T cell receptor beta chains below come from one sample, sequenced in a study of CD8+ T cells in alopecia areata. RNA extraction and reverse transcription yielded cDNA as sequencing template. TCRdb's copy holds only in-frame clones and misses some; the assay was immunoSEQ multiplex PCR. The table includes about 260,000 clones, 60% detected once. Treatment: oral pan-JAK inhibitor, 5-10 mg twice daily. Sequenced material: CD4+ T cells sorted from blood, taken around week 53, from a patient treated with tofacitinib. These receptors originate from a human donor with alopecia areata.

The sample holds one count of this clone. Germline is not matched at one junction end, which may reflect a read error. The V and J genes are TRBV29-1 and TRBJ1-1; D is ambiguous. The CDR3 is made up of 10 amino acids. The germline V gene encodes CDR1 SQVTM and CDR2 ANQGSEA. The CDR3 loop is CSVVNIEAFF. The CDR3 DNA reads TGCAGCGTTGTTAACATTGAAGCTTTCTTT.

CDR3 nucleotides: TGCGCCAGCAGCCAAGTCGGGGACACCGGGGAGCTGTTTTTT. Its protein product is CASSQVGDTGELFF. V and J are TRBV4-3 and TRBJ2-2, with a tentative D call TRBD2 (5 bases). CDR3 length equals 14 residues. Germline assignment: CDR1 LGHNA and CDR2 YSLEER. V shed 1 base and J shed 3 bases, with 6 bases lying between them.

The V gene is TRBV4-1, the J gene TRBJ2-7; D is ambiguous. Trimming took 1 base from V and 5 from J, leaving 12 bases between them. CDR3 length equals 14 residues. In germline, CDR1 is MGHRA, CDR2 YSYEKL. The CDR3: CASSQADRSHEQYF. CDR3 nucleotides: TGCGCCAGCAGCCAAGCCGATCGATCCCACGAGCAGTACTTC.

This clone showed up just a few times. The chain recombines TRBV4-1 with TRBJ2-7, with 13 bases fitting TRBD2. The CDR3 loop spans 18 amino acids. After removal of 2 bases from V and 3 bases from J, the junction contained 10 bases not matched to a gene. Germline assignment: CDR1 MGHRA and CDR2 YSYEKL. The CDR3 sequence is CASSQPTSGGAFRYEQYF. In nucleotides, the CDR3 is TGCGCCAGCAGCCAACCTACTAGCGGGGGGGCGTTTCGCTACGAGCAGTACTTC.

The chain carries TRBV5-1 and TRBJ1-5, with TRBD1 identical over 8 bases. The CDR3 contains 15 residues. With V trimmed by 4 bases and J by 9 bases, 12 bases remained unmatched. CDR1 and CDR2 (germline): SGHRS, YFSETQ. The CDR3 DNA is TGCGCCAGCAGCCCGGGACAGGCCGCGAGTGGGCCCCAGCATTTT. As protein: CASSPGQAASGPQHF.

The chain's CDR3 is CASSRGTRGTYEQYF. Written as DNA, the CDR3 is TGTGCCAGCAGTAGAGGGACGAGGGGGACCTACGAGCAGTACTTC. V is TRBV6-1 and J is TRBJ2-7; weak D call: TRBD1 (6 bases). There are 15 residues in the CDR3. Germline CDR1 reads MNHNS; CDR2 reads SASEGT. The V end lost 5 bases, the J end lost 2 bases, and 16 bases lay between the germline ends.

The chain couples TRBV5-6 to TRBJ2-1; D is ambiguous. The V and J ends lost 1 base and 0 bases respectively, with 5 bases between them. Germline CDR1 is SGHDT and CDR2 is YYEEEE. The CDR3 extends over 14 amino acids. CDR3 residues: CASSLLRSYNEQFF. In DNA, the CDR3 is TGTGCCAGCAGCTTGTTACGCTCCTACAATGAGCAGTTCTTC.

This clone was found a few times. The J gene is TRBJ2-5, the V gene TRBV18; the match to TRBD1 covers 7 bases. The CDR3 consists of 15 residues. The V segment lost 0 bases and the J segment 4 bases; nucleotides outside the gene matches: 5. Germline CDR1 and CDR2: KGHSH and LQKENI. CDR3 sequence: CASSPPEGARETQYF. The CDR3 bases are TGTGCCAGCTCACCACCCGAGGGGGCGCGAGAGACCCAGTACTTC.